The next 5 T cell receptor beta chains were all read from a single sample in a study of metastatic and nonmetastatic thyroid tumors. Through MiXCR, TCRdb re-clonotyped the PCR reads. The table has 32,000 or so clones, 15% to 20% seen once. Patients had received no treatment of any kind before thyroid surgery. The sample was blood. The source of these receptors is a male donor with papillary thyroid cancer or a benign thyroid nodule (not recorded which). Some clones in this sample may be carry-over from other donors' samples.

The table lists this clone with many counts. A read error may explain this, as a much larger clone is one base away. This chain links TRBV7-9 with TRBJ2-3; TRBD2 might be the D (5 bases). There are 12 residues in the CDR3. Trimming shortened V by 5 bases and J by 14 bases, and 17 bases separated the two germline ends. Per germline, CDR1 SEHNR and CDR2 FQNEAQ (reference sequence). CDR3 DNA sequence: TGTGCCAGCAGCGTCGGGGTCGAGTTTAGGTATTTT. This sequence encodes CASSVGVEFRYF.

The table lists this clone with many counts. V usage is TRBV4-1 and J usage is TRBJ1-2; TRBD1 is a possible D gene (5 bases). V was trimmed by 2 bases and J by 1 base, leaving 14 bases between them. Germline-derived CDR1 and CDR2 are MGHRA and YSYEKL. The CDR3 is made up of 16 amino acids. This CDR3 reads CASSQIVTGDNYGYTF. The CDR3 DNA is TGCGCCAGCAGCCAAATAGTTACAGGAGATAACTATGGCTACACCTTC.

Many counts were recorded for this clone. J is TRBJ2-7 and V is TRBV12-3 or TRBV12-4, with 8 bases matching TRBD1. J gave up 9 bases and V 6 bases, and 10 bases lay outside the gene matches. The CDR3 runs 13 residues. The CDR3 sequence: CASRPQTGARQYF. CDR3 bases: TGTGCCAGCAGACCGCAGACAGGGGCCAGGCAGTACTTC.

For this clone: A much larger clone differs from this one at a single base, so this may be a read error. The chain is built from TRBV11-1 and TRBJ2-1; tentative D call: TRBD1 (6 bases). This CDR3 comprises 16 residues. Germline CDR1 SGHAT, CDR2 FQDESV (reference sequence). The CDR3 DNA reads TGTGCCAGCAGCATACAGGGTTCAGTGTTAGCCAATGAGCAGCTCTTC. It encodes CASSIQGSVLANEQLF.

This clone was seen repeatedly, ten times or more. The chain carries TRBV15 and TRBJ2-5; the match to TRBD2 covers 9 bases. Looked up from germline, CDR1 is LNHNV and CDR2 is YYDKDF (reference sequence). The CDR3 spans 14 residues. J was trimmed by 5 bases and V by 6 bases; bases with no gene match: 7. CDR3 bases: TGTGCCACCAGGGAGCGGGGGGAGGACGAGACCCAGTACTTC. Translating it yields CATRERGEDETQYF. Supplemented by reference TRBV15 and TRBJ2-5, the full variable domain reads DAMVIQNPRYQVTQFGKPVTLSCSQTLNHNVMYWYQQKSSQAPKLLFHYYDKDFNNEADTPDNFQSRRPNTSFCFLDIRSPGLGDTAMYLCATRERGEDETQYFGPGTRLLVL.